The entry below describes one T cell receptor beta chain. One junction end disagrees with the germline gene, perhaps due to a read error. The source of the sample is a study of blood T cell repertoires in COVID-19. Study information: Sites across the United States, Italy and Spain contributed samples from acute and convalescent COVID-19.

This table comes from immunoSEQ multiplex PCR, and its TCRdb copy is limited to in-frame clones, with some not included. Seen here are about 250,000 clones, roughly 80% observed once, and the top ten hold approximately 9.1%. The CDR3 spans 13 residues. Germline V gives CDR1 ENHRY, CDR2 SYGVKD. The chain has TRBV10-3 and TRBJ1-1; D not resolved. The clonotype originates from a man older than 75 with acute or convalescent COVID-19. Source material: peripheral blood. This CDR3 reads CALRAVMNTEAFF. CDR3 sequence (DNA): TGCGCTCTGAGGGCCGTGATGAACACTGAAGCTTTCTTT.